According to its frequency, the clone carrying this T cell receptor beta chain is medium-sized. Its antigen remains unknown. The data were taken from a study of CXCR3-negative and CXCR3-positive naive CD8 T cells. General observations from the study: Similar TRBV-TRBJ gene usage was seen in naive CXCR3-negative and CXCR3-positive cells, but not in memory cells. Compared with CXCR3-negative naive cells, CXCR3-positive naive cells showed more hydrophobic TRB CDR3s.

CDR3 length: 11 amino acids. The V gene's germline CDR1 is SQVTM and CDR2 ANQGSEA. TRB cDNA was prepared as libraries by UMI-labeled 5' RACE. TCRdb re-called the 5' RACE reads, yielding one record per CDR3 amino acid sequence without DNA. The table counts under 7,500 distinct CDR3 sequences; 1.5% to 2% lies in the top ten. The genes are TRBV29-1 and TRBJ2-1. This receptor was obtained from a human donor in good health. Some clones in this sample may be carry-over from other donors' samples. The sequencing input was naive CXCR3+ CD8+ T cells from blood. Subset of the sample: CD45RO-CCR7+CD27+CD95- naive CD8+ T cells expressing CXCR3 (TNR3+). The CDR3 here is CSVEDSDEQFF.